The present T cell receptor beta chain was sequenced within a study of blood T cell repertoires in COVID-19. Study-level background: Acute and convalescent COVID-19 samples came from the United States, Italy and Spain. T cells, B-cell-depleted T cells, or PBMCs provided the cDNA or gDNA that served as material.

In the authors' methods: Nucleated cell counts were estimated from reference gene primer amplification. Data came from immunoSEQ multiplex PCR; TCRdb stores just in-frame clones and leaves some out. V and J calls and clone size are as listed in that table; D and trimming were resolved from the DNA. The sample carries fewer than 60,000 clones, 82% recorded once. CDR3 size: 14 residues. The V gene lost 1 base and the J gene lost 7 bases, with 11 bases spanning the gap. CDR1 LGHDT and CDR2 YNNKEL come from the germline V gene (reference sequence). The sample consisted of peripheral blood. This sequence joins TRBV3-1 (or the pseudogene TRBV3-2) and TRBJ1-5; D is unresolved. The sequence was collected from a man aged 80 or over with COVID-19, enrolled during active disease. CDR3 protein: CASSQGTGVQPQHF. For the CDR3, the DNA is TGTGCCAGCAGCCAAGGGACCGGGGTGCAGCCCCAGCATTTT.